This T cell receptor (beta chain) came from a study of molecular identifiers for immune sequencing clone quantification. General study points: Spiked-in Jurkat TCR RNA corresponding to one cell was reported as detectable against about 1 million naive cells.

This CDR3 is built from 15 residues. Losses at the gene ends were 7 bases for V and 4 bases for J; bases not matched to a gene: 7. CDR1 and CDR2 (germline): SEHNR, FQNEAQ (reference sequence). Previously reported methods and listed TCR primers produced the bulk TCR libraries. TCRdb reprocessed the PCR reads with MiXCR, giving one entry per CDR3 protein. The table records about 500,000 distinct CDR3 sequences, 25% of them present only once. As regards this clonotype: What it recognizes is unknown.

The clonotype was recovered from a human donor in good health. Some libraries in this study had Jurkat cell RNA spiked in. Sequenced input: naive CD8+ T cells from blood, with Jurkat cell RNA spiked in. Noted subset: FACS-sorted CD8+CD4-CCR7+CD45RA+ naive T cells. This rearrangement joins TRBV7-9 to TRBJ2-1, with TRBD2 matching 10 bases. The CDR3 bases are TGTGCCAGCACCCCCGGGACTAGCGATTACAATGAGCAGTTCTTC. Translating it yields CASTPGTSDYNEQFF.